This note documents a single T cell receptor (beta chain) sequence. Its antigen is unidentified. Since a much larger clone is just one base distant, this may be a read error. Samples came from axillary lymph nodes draining the breast cancer. This sample stems from a study of breast tumors, draining lymph nodes, adjacent tissues. TCRdb reanalysed the multiplex PCR reads using MiXCR and keeps one entry per CDR3 protein. The sample shows hundreds of thousands of distinct CDR3 sequences, 32% of them seen only once. Notes on the study in general: Compared with lymph nodes, tumors were less diverse; compared with nontumor tissue, more.

CDR1 and CDR2 from the germline V gene are SGHDN and FVKESK. This CDR3 comprises 14 residues. The receptor was derived from a female donor with breast cancer. Some clones in this sample may be carry-over from other donors' samples. The gene calls are TRBV14 and TRBJ2-1; a weak D match, TRBD2 (6 bases). Specimen: axillary lymph node tissue. Here the CDR3 DNA reads TGTGCCAGCAGCTTCGGGACTGACCTTGGTGAGCAGTCCTTC. Residues: CASSFGTDLGEQSF. Looking up the rest from reference TRBV14 and TRBJ2-1 gives the full variable domain: EAGVTQFPSHSVIEKGQTVTLRCDPISGHDNLYWYRRVMGKEIKFLLHFVKESKQDESGMPNNRFLAERTGGTYSTLKVQPAELEDSGVYFCASSFGTDLGEQSFGPGTRLTVL.